A selection of T cell receptor beta chains follows, all from one sample in a study of PD-L1 blockade in urothelial cancer. This table comes from immunoSEQ multiplex PCR, and its TCRdb copy is limited to in-frame clones, with some not included. This sample has 98,000 or so clones; 90% occur once, and the top ten carry about 1.7%. The source material was PBMCs, sampled around atezolizumab (anti-PD-L1) treatment. These TCRs come from a man aged 60 to 75 with urothelial cancer. Each CDR3 is given with its conserved first and last residue. A D gene is named only where the DNA matches it firmly. Part of the rows lack a size; the others show once, few, many or a class for expanded clones.

d_call: TRBD1
v_call: TRBV30
j_call: TRBJ1-2
clone_size: NA
cdr3_aa: CAWGTGANYGYTF
cdr3_nt: TGTGCCTGGGGTACAGGGGCCAACTATGGCTACACCTTC

d_call: NA
v_call: TRBV7-8
j_call: TRBJ1-5
clone_size: NA
cdr3_aa: CASSNNGGGGSVGQPQHF
cdr3_nt: TGTGCCAGCAGCAATAATGGTGGGGGGGGCTCGGTGGGTCAGCCCCAGCATTTT

d_call: TRBD1
v_call: TRBV7-2
j_call: TRBJ2-3
clone_size: once
cdr3_aa: CASSRGPGQGQGDTQYF
cdr3_nt: TGTGCCAGCAGCAGAGGACCGGGACAGGGACAGGGAGATACGCAGTATTTT

d_call: NA
v_call: TRBV5-6
j_call: TRBJ2-3
clone_size: NA
cdr3_aa: CASSFQFVRPNGTDTQYF
cdr3_nt: TGTGCCAGCAGCTTTCAGTTTGTCAGGCCCAATGGCACAGATACGCAGTATTTT

d_call: NA
v_call: TRBV10-3
j_call: TRBJ2-2
clone_size: few
cdr3_aa: CAISESAQTNTGELFF
cdr3_nt: TGTGCCATCAGTGAGTCCGCACAAACGAACACCGGGGAGCTGTTTTTT

d_call: TRBD2
v_call: TRBV7-8
j_call: TRBJ2-7
clone_size: once
cdr3_aa: CASSRGLAAREQYF
cdr3_nt: TGTGCCAGCAGCCGCGGACTAGCTGCGCGGGAGCAGTACTTC

d_call: NA
v_call: TRBV6-5
j_call: TRBJ2-5
clone_size: NA
cdr3_aa: CASRPQMEPLETQYF
cdr3_nt: TGTGCCAGCAGGCCACAAATGGAGCCCCTAGAGACCCAGTACTTC

d_call: NA
v_call: TRBV2
j_call: TRBJ1-1
clone_size: NA
cdr3_aa: CASTTGGNTEAFF
cdr3_nt: TGTGCCAGCACGACAGGAGGAAACACTGAAGCTTTCTTT

d_call: NA
v_call: TRBV7-3
j_call: TRBJ1-1
clone_size: few
cdr3_aa: CASSSGHSNTEAFF
cdr3_nt: TGTGCCAGCAGCTCCGGACATTCGAACACTGAAGCTTTCTTT

d_call: NA
v_call: TRBV30
j_call: TRBJ2-1
clone_size: NA
cdr3_aa: CAWSVSSGQYNEQFF
cdr3_nt: TGTGCCTGGAGTGTATCCAGCGGGCAATACAATGAGCAGTTCTTC

d_call: TRBD2
v_call: TRBV5-1
j_call: TRBJ2-3
clone_size: NA
cdr3_aa: CASSKGTSGLLTFPTDTQYF
cdr3_nt: TGCGCCAGCAGCAAAGGGACTAGCGGGTTGTTAACGTTCCCCACAGATACGCAGTATTTT

d_call: NA
v_call: TRBV11-2
j_call: TRBJ2-3
clone_size: NA
cdr3_aa: CASSSLALRRTDTQYF
cdr3_nt: TGTGCCAGCAGCTCCCTAGCCCTACGCCGCACAGATACGCAGTATTTT

d_call: TRBD2
v_call: TRBV6-5
j_call: TRBJ2-7
clone_size: NA
cdr3_aa: CASSLSGGAYEQYF
cdr3_nt: TGTGCCAGCAGCCTTAGCGGGGGGGCCTACGAGCAGTACTTC

d_call: NA
v_call: TRBV9
j_call: TRBJ2-1
clone_size: once
cdr3_aa: CASSVTMDNEQFF
cdr3_nt: TGTGCCAGCAGCGTCACTATGGACAATGAGCAGTTCTTC

d_call: TRBD1
v_call: TRBV7-3
j_call: TRBJ1-1
clone_size: NA
cdr3_aa: CASSLGPGGTEAFF
cdr3_nt: TGTGCCAGCAGCTTAGGTCCAGGGGGCACTGAAGCTTTCTTT

d_call: NA
v_call: TRBV29-1
j_call: TRBJ1-1
clone_size: NA
cdr3_aa: CSITGMNTEAFF
cdr3_nt: TGCAGCATTACAGGGATGAACACTGAAGCTTTCTTT

d_call: NA
v_call: TRBV7-8
j_call: TRBJ2-7
clone_size: NA
cdr3_aa: CASSLTETSSYEQYF
cdr3_nt: TGTGCCAGCAGCTTGACTGAAACCAGCTCCTACGAGCAGTACTTC

d_call: TRBD2
v_call: TRBV5-1
j_call: TRBJ2-4
clone_size: NA
cdr3_aa: CASRPGLGAKNIQYF
cdr3_nt: TGCGCCAGCAGGCCGGGACTAGGGGCCAAAAACATTCAGTACTTC

d_call: NA
v_call: TRBV5-1
j_call: TRBJ1-5
clone_size: NA
cdr3_aa: CASSLFRPTGISNQPQHF
cdr3_nt: TGCGCCAGCAGCTTGTTTAGACCAACAGGGATTAGCAATCAGCCCCAGCATTTT

d_call: NA
v_call: TRBV20-1
j_call: TRBJ1-2
clone_size: NA
cdr3_aa: CSALAVWGYTF
cdr3_nt: TGCAGTGCTTTGGCCGTTTGGGGCTACACCTTC

d_call: NA
v_call: TRBV7-3
j_call: TRBJ2-1
clone_size: NA
cdr3_aa: CASSLGSVGGGNEQFF
cdr3_nt: TGTGCCAGCAGCTTAGGGAGTGTGGGAGGGGGCAATGAGCAGTTCTTC

d_call: NA
v_call: TRBV14
j_call: TRBJ2-7
clone_size: NA
cdr3_aa: CASSQGPGAPYEQYF
cdr3_nt: TGTGCCAGCAGCCAAGGTCCAGGGGCTCCCTACGAGCAGTACTTC

d_call: NA
v_call: TRBV6-1
j_call: TRBJ1-6
clone_size: NA
cdr3_aa: CASSEEGFLNSPLHF
cdr3_nt: TGTGCCAGCAGTGAAGAGGGGTTCCTGAATTCACCCCTCCACTTT

d_call: NA
v_call: TRBV11-1
j_call: TRBJ2-7
clone_size: NA
cdr3_aa: CASSPQDYSSYEQYF
cdr3_nt: TGTGCCAGCAGCCCTCAGGACTATAGCTCCTACGAGCAGTACTTC

d_call: TRBD1
v_call: TRBV5-4
j_call: TRBJ1-1
clone_size: NA
cdr3_aa: CASSIRQGARPENTEAFF
cdr3_nt: TGTGCCAGCAGCATTCGACAGGGGGCGCGTCCCGAGAACACTGAAGCTTTCTTT

d_call: TRBD1
v_call: TRBV5-1
j_call: TRBJ2-5
clone_size: NA
cdr3_aa: CASSSGQQQETQYF
cdr3_nt: TGCGCCAGCAGCTCGGGACAGCAGCAAGAGACCCAGTACTTC

d_call: NA
v_call: TRBV11-2
j_call: TRBJ1-2
clone_size: NA
cdr3_aa: CASSLGSNYGYTF
cdr3_nt: TGTGCCAGCAGCTTGGGGAGTAACTATGGCTACACCTTC

d_call: NA
v_call: TRBV28
j_call: TRBJ2-3
clone_size: NA
cdr3_aa: CASSFGTYSSTDTQYF
cdr3_nt: TGTGCCAGCAGTTTTGGCACATATTCTAGCACAGATACGCAGTATTTT

d_call: TRBD1
v_call: TRBV19
j_call: TRBJ1-4
clone_size: NA
cdr3_aa: CASSRTVGTGVEKLFF
cdr3_nt: TGTGCCAGTAGTCGGACCGTGGGGACAGGGGTTGAAAAACTGTTTTTT

d_call: TRBD2
v_call: TRBV14
j_call: TRBJ2-5
clone_size: NA
cdr3_aa: CASSQASGGAEETQYF
cdr3_nt: TGTGCCAGCAGCCAGGCTAGCGGGGGGGCCGAGGAGACCCAGTACTTC

d_call: TRBD2
v_call: TRBV4-3
j_call: TRBJ2-3
clone_size: NA
cdr3_aa: CASSQTPLASGSSTDTQYF
cdr3_nt: TGCGCCAGCAGCCAAACCCCCCTGGCTAGCGGGTCTAGCACAGATACGCAGTATTTT

d_call: NA
v_call: TRBV5-8
j_call: TRBJ2-3
clone_size: NA
cdr3_aa: CASSLSGSSTDTQYF
cdr3_nt: TGTGCCAGCAGCTTAAGCGGGTCCTCCACAGATACGCAGTATTTT

d_call: TRBD1
v_call: TRBV28
j_call: TRBJ1-5
clone_size: NA
cdr3_aa: CASRQGSNQPQHF
cdr3_nt: TGTGCCAGCAGACAGGGGAGCAATCAGCCCCAGCATTTT

d_call: TRBD1
v_call: TRBV5-1
j_call: TRBJ2-7
clone_size: once
cdr3_aa: CASSLAPQGVYEQYF
cdr3_nt: TGCGCCAGCAGCTTGGCCCCTCAGGGGGTGTACGAGCAGTACTTC

d_call: TRBD2
v_call: TRBV7-2
j_call: TRBJ2-5
clone_size: once
cdr3_aa: CASSPSGKGETQYF
cdr3_nt: TGTGCCAGCAGCCCTAGCGGGAAGGGGGAGACCCAGTACTTC

d_call: TRBD2
v_call: TRBV15
j_call: TRBJ2-1
clone_size: NA
cdr3_aa: CATSRELAGGPTYNEQFF
cdr3_nt: TGTGCCACCAGCAGAGAACTAGCGGGAGGCCCAACGTACAATGAGCAGTTCTTC

d_call: TRBD1
v_call: TRBV28
j_call: TRBJ2-7
clone_size: NA
cdr3_aa: CAPKGDRGYEQYF
cdr3_nt: TGTGCCCCCAAGGGGGACAGGGGGTACGAGCAGTACTTC

d_call: NA
v_call: TRBV14
j_call: TRBJ1-2
clone_size: medium-sized
cdr3_aa: CASSQGQNYGYTF
cdr3_nt: TGTGCCAGCAGCCAAGGACAGAACTATGGCTACACCTTC

d_call: TRBD1
v_call: TRBV27
j_call: TRBJ2-2
clone_size: NA
cdr3_aa: CASSPDRATGELFF
cdr3_nt: TGTGCCAGCAGCCCAGACAGGGCGACCGGGGAGCTGTTTTTT

d_call: NA
v_call: TRBV30
j_call: TRBJ2-3
clone_size: NA
cdr3_aa: CAWSVPRGETDTQYF
cdr3_nt: TGTGCCTGGAGTGTACCCAGGGGAGAGACAGATACGCAGTATTTT

d_call: TRBD1
v_call: TRBV10-1
j_call: TRBJ2-7
clone_size: NA
cdr3_aa: CASSRQTGSPYEQYF
cdr3_nt: TGCGCCAGCAGTAGACAGACAGGGAGCCCCTACGAGCAGTACTTC

d_call: NA
v_call: TRBV7-9
j_call: TRBJ2-3
clone_size: NA
cdr3_aa: CASSLGEVDTQYF
cdr3_nt: TGTGCCAGCAGCTTAGGAGAGGTCGATACGCAGTATTTT

d_call: NA
v_call: TRBV30
j_call: TRBJ1-1
clone_size: NA
cdr3_aa: CAWRLGGSLNTEAFF
cdr3_nt: TGTGCCTGGAGGTTGGGGGGATCCTTGAACACTGAAGCTTTCTTT

d_call: TRBD1
v_call: TRBV6-5
j_call: TRBJ1-3
clone_size: once
cdr3_aa: CASSRTGGLGNTIYF
cdr3_nt: TGTGCCAGCAGCCGTACAGGGGGACTAGGAAACACCATATATTTT

d_call: TRBD2
v_call: TRBV28
j_call: TRBJ2-3
clone_size: NA
cdr3_aa: CASRQRWLAGGTDTQYF
cdr3_nt: TGTGCCAGCAGACAACGGTGGCTAGCGGGAGGGACAGATACGCAGTATTTT